This TCR beta chain was sequenced in a study of T-cell memory formation after mild COVID-19. TCRdb passed the 5' RACE reads through MiXCR, listing each CDR3 protein once. The sample contains roughly 550,000 distinct CDR3 sequences, roughly 21% of which appear only once. CDR1 and CDR2 from the germline V gene are LGHNA and YNFKEQ. This CDR3 comprises 18 residues. Trimming removed 1 base from V and 0 bases from J; junction bases left unmatched: 9. This clonotype was obtained from an adult woman who had mild COVID-19 (a few samples of this study predate the infection). Cell type and time point are not known. The rearrangement links TRBV4-2 to TRBJ2-1; 7 positions match TRBD1. Sequenced sample: PBMCs or a T cell subset sorted from them (not recorded which). CDR3 sequence: CASSQGPGGRASYNEQFF. CDR3 DNA sequence: TGTGCCAGCAGCCAAGGACCAGGGGGAAGGGCCTCCTACAATGAGCAGTTCTTC.